A selection of T cell receptor beta chains follows, all from one sample in a study of identical twins. TCRdb redid the calling of the 5' RACE reads with MiXCR, one entry per CDR3 protein. The sample lists 700,000 to 950,000 distinct CDR3 sequences, 10% to 15% seen once, with about 1.5% in the top ten. This sample also appeared in a second study, on yellow fever vaccine responses in identical twins.

Input material: PBMCs. The receptor set was obtained from a woman aged 18-29 years in good health. Each CDR3 is given with its conserved first and last residue. The order of the fields is clone size, J gene, V gene, D gene, CDR3 DNA, CDR3 protein. The D gene is left open where the match is weak. Not every row has a clone size; where given, it reads once, few, many or a size class.

abundance: .; j_gene: TRBJ1-6; v_gene: TRBV3-1; d_gene: .; CDR3nt: TGTGCCAGCAGCCAACAGCCGGGATCACCCCTCCACTTT; CDR3aa: CASSQQPGSPLHF
abundance: .; j_gene: TRBJ1-1; v_gene: TRBV11-1; d_gene: .; CDR3nt: TGTGCCAGCAGCTTACAACAGGGACTGAACACTGAAGCTTTCTTT; CDR3aa: CASSLQQGLNTEAFF
abundance: .; j_gene: TRBJ2-1; v_gene: TRBV4-2; d_gene: TRBD1; CDR3nt: TGTGCCAGCAGCCAACTTAAGACAGGGTGGGAGTACAATGAGCAGTTCTTC; CDR3aa: CASSQLKTGWEYNEQFF
abundance: .; j_gene: TRBJ2-1; v_gene: TRBV2; d_gene: .; CDR3nt: TGTGCCAGCAGTTTGGACTTTAGCTCCTACAATGAGCAGTTCTTC; CDR3aa: CASSLDFSSYNEQFF
abundance: few; j_gene: TRBJ2-2; v_gene: TRBV27; d_gene: .; CDR3nt: TGTGCCAGCAGCCCCGGGGGTCGTGGCACCGGGGAGCTGTTTTTT; CDR3aa: CASSPGGRGTGELFF
abundance: .; j_gene: TRBJ2-7; v_gene: TRBV27; d_gene: TRBD2; CDR3nt: TGTGCCAGCAGCCACGCGGCGGGAGGGACCTACGAGCAGTACTTC; CDR3aa: CASSHAAGGTYEQYF
abundance: few; j_gene: TRBJ2-7; v_gene: TRBV27; d_gene: .; CDR3nt: TGTGCCAGCAGTCCCCTGGGTGGCGCGGGCTACTCCTACGAGCAGTACTTC; CDR3aa: CASSPLGGAGYSYEQYF
abundance: .; j_gene: TRBJ2-3; v_gene: TRBV2; d_gene: .; CDR3nt: TGTGCCAGCAGTGCTAGCCCTCGGCCCACAGATACGCAGTATTTT; CDR3aa: CASSASPRPTDTQYF
abundance: many; j_gene: TRBJ2-3; v_gene: TRBV27; d_gene: .; CDR3nt: TGTGCCAGCAGTTTAACCCCAGGTGTAGATACGCAGTATTTT; CDR3aa: CASSLTPGVDTQYF
abundance: few; j_gene: TRBJ2-5; v_gene: TRBV28; d_gene: TRBD2; CDR3nt: TGTGCCAGCAGGCGGGGGGGTTGGGTAGAGACCCAGTACTTC; CDR3aa: CASRRGGWVETQYF
abundance: many; j_gene: TRBJ1-4; v_gene: TRBV20-1; d_gene: .; CDR3nt: TGCAGTGCTCCACCAGGAACAACTAATGAAAAACTGTTTTTT; CDR3aa: CSAPPGTTNEKLFF
abundance: .; j_gene: TRBJ2-5; v_gene: TRBV20-1; d_gene: .; CDR3nt: TGCAGTGCTAGAGATCGGGACGGGGCCCAGTACTTC; CDR3aa: CSARDRDGAQYF
abundance: .; j_gene: TRBJ2-7; v_gene: TRBV12-3/TRBV12-4; d_gene: TRBD2; CDR3nt: TGTGCCAGCAGTTTAGAGGGACTAGCGAGTTACGAGCAGTACTTC; CDR3aa: CASSLEGLASYEQYF
abundance: many; j_gene: TRBJ2-7; v_gene: TRBV9; d_gene: TRBD2; CDR3nt: TGTGCCAGCAGCGTAGGAGCGGGGTCCTACGAGCAGTACTTC; CDR3aa: CASSVGAGSYEQYF
abundance: few; j_gene: TRBJ2-7; v_gene: TRBV6-5; d_gene: .; CDR3nt: TGTGCCAGCAGTTACTCGGCCGGGACAACAACCTACGAGCAGTACTTC; CDR3aa: CASSYSAGTTTYEQYF
abundance: .; j_gene: TRBJ2-7; v_gene: TRBV10-3; d_gene: .; CDR3nt: TGTGCCATCAGTCCGAGACAGACCTCCTACGAGCAGTACTTC; CDR3aa: CAISPRQTSYEQYF
abundance: .; j_gene: TRBJ1-2; v_gene: TRBV25-1; d_gene: TRBD1; CDR3nt: TGTGCCAGCAGTGATTCGGGCAGGGGGGCCCATGGCTACACCTTC; CDR3aa: CASSDSGRGAHGYTF
abundance: few; j_gene: TRBJ2-7; v_gene: TRBV11-2; d_gene: TRBD1; CDR3nt: TGTGCCAGCAGCACCTACAGGGGGCTGAGCTCCTACGAGCAGTACTTC; CDR3aa: CASSTYRGLSSYEQYF
abundance: .; j_gene: TRBJ2-2; v_gene: TRBV12-3/TRBV12-4; d_gene: TRBD1; CDR3nt: TGTGCCAGCCGACCAGGGACAGGGATTCTTACCGGGGAGCTGTTTTTT; CDR3aa: CASRPGTGILTGELFF
abundance: few; j_gene: TRBJ2-1; v_gene: TRBV7-9; d_gene: .; CDR3nt: TGTGCCCTCGGACCGAGCTCCTACAATGAGCAGTTCTTC; CDR3aa: CALGPSSYNEQFF
abundance: .; j_gene: TRBJ2-7; v_gene: TRBV6-1; d_gene: .; CDR3nt: TGTGCCAGCAGTCCCGCGGTGGGAAGCTCCTACGAGCAGTACTTC; CDR3aa: CASSPAVGSSYEQYF
abundance: few; j_gene: TRBJ2-6; v_gene: TRBV27; d_gene: .; CDR3nt: TGTGCCAGCAGCTCGGTGGGACTCTCTGGGGCCAACGTCCTGACTTTC; CDR3aa: CASSSVGLSGANVLTF
abundance: many; j_gene: TRBJ2-3; v_gene: TRBV12-3/TRBV12-4; d_gene: TRBD2; CDR3nt: TGTGCCAGCAATAACCCGGGACTAGTGGGCACAGATACGCAGTATTTT; CDR3aa: CASNNPGLVGTDTQYF
abundance: few; j_gene: TRBJ1-2; v_gene: TRBV28; d_gene: TRBD1; CDR3nt: TGTGCCAGCAGTTTCCATTCCGGGTACAGGGGTGAGAGCTATGGCTACACCTTC; CDR3aa: CASSFHSGYRGESYGYTF
abundance: .; j_gene: TRBJ1-5; v_gene: TRBV3-1; d_gene: .; CDR3nt: TGTGCCAGCAGCCAGGGTGTACGGCCCCAGCATTTT; CDR3aa: CASSQGVRPQHF
abundance: few; j_gene: TRBJ2-6; v_gene: TRBV6-5; d_gene: .; CDR3nt: TGTGCCAGCATTAAGGACAACCCTCGCTTCTCTGGGGCCAACGTCCTGACTTTC; CDR3aa: CASIKDNPRFSGANVLTF
abundance: few; j_gene: TRBJ2-3; v_gene: TRBV6-5; d_gene: .; CDR3nt: TGTGCCAGCAGTACGGACCGAAATTGGGGAGATACGCAGTATTTT; CDR3aa: CASSTDRNWGDTQYF
abundance: .; j_gene: TRBJ2-5; v_gene: TRBV27; d_gene: .; CDR3nt: TGTGCCAGCAGTTTCAGGGTGGGTGAGACCCAGTACTTC; CDR3aa: CASSFRVGETQYF
abundance: .; j_gene: TRBJ2-1; v_gene: TRBV28; d_gene: TRBD2; CDR3nt: TGTGCCAGCAGCTCCTCCGGACTAGCGGGGGTCGGGTTCTTC; CDR3aa: CASSSSGLAGVGFF
abundance: few; j_gene: TRBJ1-1; v_gene: TRBV10-1; d_gene: .; CDR3nt: TGCGCCAGCCAAAACACAGGTTTGAACACTGAAGCTTTCTTT; CDR3aa: CASQNTGLNTEAFF
abundance: .; j_gene: TRBJ2-5; v_gene: TRBV5-1; d_gene: .; CDR3nt: TGCGCCAGCAGCTGGGACTTTAGCGAAGAGACCCAGTACTTC; CDR3aa: CASSWDFSEETQYF
abundance: few; j_gene: TRBJ2-2; v_gene: TRBV27; d_gene: .; CDR3nt: TGTGCCAGCTGGGGGGGGCCTCCCGGGGAGCTGTTTTTT; CDR3aa: CASWGGPPGELFF
abundance: many; j_gene: TRBJ2-1; v_gene: TRBV9; d_gene: .; CDR3nt: TGTGCCAGCAGCCCCCCAGCGGAAAATGAGCAGTTCTTC; CDR3aa: CASSPPAENEQFF
abundance: many; j_gene: TRBJ1-1; v_gene: TRBV3-1; d_gene: TRBD1; CDR3nt: TGTGCCAGCAGCCGCGGGCTAAAGGGAGGGGGCATAGACACTGAAGCTTTCTTT; CDR3aa: CASSRGLKGGGIDTEAFF
abundance: .; j_gene: TRBJ1-1; v_gene: TRBV20-1; d_gene: TRBD1; CDR3nt: TGCAGTGCTAGACGGCAGGGGGCGGGAGACACTGAAGCTTTCTTT; CDR3aa: CSARRQGAGDTEAFF
abundance: few; j_gene: TRBJ1-4; v_gene: TRBV27; d_gene: .; CDR3nt: TGTGCCAGCAGTTTATCTTTCCCGTGGGCTAATGAAAAACTGTTTTTT; CDR3aa: CASSLSFPWANEKLFF
abundance: few; j_gene: TRBJ1-2; v_gene: TRBV29-1; d_gene: TRBD1; CDR3nt: TGCAGCGGCGGACAGGGGGCAAACTATGGCTACACCTTC; CDR3aa: CSGGQGANYGYTF
abundance: few; j_gene: TRBJ1-1; v_gene: TRBV29-1; d_gene: .; CDR3nt: TGCAGCGTTTCTTGGGAAGCTTTCTTT; CDR3aa: CSVSWEAFF
abundance: .; j_gene: TRBJ2-7; v_gene: TRBV2; d_gene: .; CDR3nt: TGTGCCAGCAGGGACCCGACGGGGGGCCCCTACGAGCAGTACTTC; CDR3aa: CASRDPTGGPYEQYF
abundance: few; j_gene: TRBJ2-1; v_gene: TRBV11-3; d_gene: .; CDR3nt: TGTGCCAGCAGCTTCAATCCCGGGACCTATGAGCAGTTCTTC; CDR3aa: CASSFNPGTYEQFF
abundance: many; j_gene: TRBJ2-1; v_gene: TRBV10-2; d_gene: .; CDR3nt: TGCGCCAGCAGTGTGCGCGATGAGCAGTTCTTC; CDR3aa: CASSVRDEQFF
abundance: .; j_gene: TRBJ2-1; v_gene: TRBV6-5; d_gene: .; CDR3nt: TGTGCCAGCAGTTACGGGGCCGGGGGTGAGCAGTTCTTC; CDR3aa: CASSYGAGGEQFF
abundance: .; j_gene: TRBJ2-3; v_gene: TRBV5-1; d_gene: .; CDR3nt: TGCGCCAGCAGCTTTCAGGGTATAGGCACAGATACGCAGTATTTT; CDR3aa: CASSFQGIGTDTQYF